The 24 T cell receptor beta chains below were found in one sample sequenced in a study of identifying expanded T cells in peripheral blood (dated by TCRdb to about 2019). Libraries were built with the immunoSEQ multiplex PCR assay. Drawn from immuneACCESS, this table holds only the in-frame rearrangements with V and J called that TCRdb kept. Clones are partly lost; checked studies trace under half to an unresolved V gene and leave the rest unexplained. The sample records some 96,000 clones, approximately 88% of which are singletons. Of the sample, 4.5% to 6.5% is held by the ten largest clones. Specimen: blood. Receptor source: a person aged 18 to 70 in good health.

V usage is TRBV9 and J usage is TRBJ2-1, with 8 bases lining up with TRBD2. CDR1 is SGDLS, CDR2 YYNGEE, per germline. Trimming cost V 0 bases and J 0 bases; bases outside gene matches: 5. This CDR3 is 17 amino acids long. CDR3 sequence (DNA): TGTGCCAGCAGCGTAGTGGGTAGCGGGGTCTCCTACAATGAGCAGTTCTTC. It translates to CASSVVGSGVSYNEQFF.

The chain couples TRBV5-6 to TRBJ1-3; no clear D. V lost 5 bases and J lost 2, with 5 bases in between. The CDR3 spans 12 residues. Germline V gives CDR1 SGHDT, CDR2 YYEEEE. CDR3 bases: TGTGCCAGCAGTCTAGCTGGAAACACCATATATTTT. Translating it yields CASSLAGNTIYF.

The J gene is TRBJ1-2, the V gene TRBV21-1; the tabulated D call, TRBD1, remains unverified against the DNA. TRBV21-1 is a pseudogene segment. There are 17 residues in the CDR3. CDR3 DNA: TGTGCCAGCAGCACGCGGACAGGGGGCGCGTTGGACTATGGCTACACCTTC. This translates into CASSTRTGGALDYGYTF.

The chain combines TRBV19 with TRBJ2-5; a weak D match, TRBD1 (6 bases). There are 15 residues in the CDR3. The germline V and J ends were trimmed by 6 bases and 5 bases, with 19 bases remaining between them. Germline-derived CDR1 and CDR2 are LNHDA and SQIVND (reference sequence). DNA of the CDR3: TGTGCCAGTAGCAAACAGGGCATTTCAATCGAGACCCAGTACTTC. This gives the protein CASSKQGISIETQYF.

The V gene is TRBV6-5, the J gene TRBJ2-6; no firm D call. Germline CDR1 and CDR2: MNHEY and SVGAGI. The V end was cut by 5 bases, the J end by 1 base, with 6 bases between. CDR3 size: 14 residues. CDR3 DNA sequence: TGTGCCAGCAGTCGATTGTCTGGGGCCAACGTCCTGACTTTC. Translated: CASSRLSGANVLTF.

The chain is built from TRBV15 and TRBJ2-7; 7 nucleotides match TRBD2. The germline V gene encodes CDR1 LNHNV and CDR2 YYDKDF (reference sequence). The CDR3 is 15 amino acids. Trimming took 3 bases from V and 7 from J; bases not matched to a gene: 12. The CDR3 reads CATSRSGGRANEQYF. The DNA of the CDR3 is TGTGCCACCAGCAGGTCTGGAGGGAGGGCCAATGAGCAGTACTTC.

This CDR3 is CASSLDSTAGGGYTF. The CDR3 DNA sequence: TGTGCCAGCAGCTTAGATTCCACTGCGGGTGGGGGCTACACCTTC. This chain uses TRBV11-2 with TRBJ1-2, with D unclear. Per the germline V gene, CDR1 is SGHAT and CDR2 is FQNNGV. V was trimmed by 0 bases and J by 8 bases, leaving 16 bases between them. This CDR3 has 15 residues.

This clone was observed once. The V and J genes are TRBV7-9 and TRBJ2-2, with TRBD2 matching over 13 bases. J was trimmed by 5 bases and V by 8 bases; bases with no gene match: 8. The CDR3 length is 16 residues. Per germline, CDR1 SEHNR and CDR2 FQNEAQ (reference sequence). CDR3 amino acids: CASGKGGLAGTGELFF. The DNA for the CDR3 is TGTGCCAGCGGAAAGGGGGGACTAGCGGGAACCGGGGAGCTGTTTTTT.

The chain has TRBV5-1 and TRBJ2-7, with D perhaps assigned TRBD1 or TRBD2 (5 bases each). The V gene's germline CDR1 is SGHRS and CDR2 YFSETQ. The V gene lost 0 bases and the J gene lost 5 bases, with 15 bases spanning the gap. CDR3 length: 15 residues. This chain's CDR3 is CASSLDGRLGDEQYF. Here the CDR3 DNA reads TGCGCCAGCAGCTTGGATGGCCGTTTGGGGGACGAGCAGTACTTC. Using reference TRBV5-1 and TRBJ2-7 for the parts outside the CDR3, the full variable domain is KAGVTQTPRYLIKTRGQQVTLSCSPISGHRSVSWYQQTPGQGLQFLFEYFSETQRNKGNFPGRFSGRQFSNSRSEMNVSTLELGDSALYLCASSLDGRLGDEQYFGPGTRLTVT.

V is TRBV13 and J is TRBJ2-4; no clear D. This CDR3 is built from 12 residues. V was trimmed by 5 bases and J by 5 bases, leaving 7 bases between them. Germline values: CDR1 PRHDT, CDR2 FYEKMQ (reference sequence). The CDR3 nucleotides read TGTGCCAGCAGCGTCGCCCAAAACATTCAGTACTTC. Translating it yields CASSVAQNIQYF.

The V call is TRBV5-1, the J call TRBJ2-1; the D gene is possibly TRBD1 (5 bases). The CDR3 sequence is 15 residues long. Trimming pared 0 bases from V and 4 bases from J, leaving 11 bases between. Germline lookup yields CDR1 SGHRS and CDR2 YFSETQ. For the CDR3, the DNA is TGCGCCAGCAGCTTGGGGAAGGGGAAGTACAATGAGCAGTTCTTC. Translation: CASSLGKGKYNEQFF.

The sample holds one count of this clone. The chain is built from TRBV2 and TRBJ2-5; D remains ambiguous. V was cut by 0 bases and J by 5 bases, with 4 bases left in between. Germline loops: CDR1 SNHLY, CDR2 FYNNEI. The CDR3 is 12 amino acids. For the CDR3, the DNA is TGTGCCAGCAGTGAAGCGTGGGAGACCCAGTACTTC. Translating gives CASSEAWETQYF. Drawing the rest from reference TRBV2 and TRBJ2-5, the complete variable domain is EPEVTQTPSHQVTQMGQEVILRCVPISNHLYFYWYRQILGQKVEFLVSFYNNEISEKSEIFDDQFSVERPDGSNFTLKIRSTKLEDSAMYFCASSEAWETQYFGPGTRLLVL.

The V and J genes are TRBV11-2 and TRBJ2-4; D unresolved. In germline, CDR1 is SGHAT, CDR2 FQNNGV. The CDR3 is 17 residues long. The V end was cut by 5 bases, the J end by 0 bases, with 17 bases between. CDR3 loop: CASSVLVGSLAKNIQYF. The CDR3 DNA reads TGTGCCAGCAGCGTCCTTGTTGGCAGTTTAGCCAAAAACATTCAGTACTTC. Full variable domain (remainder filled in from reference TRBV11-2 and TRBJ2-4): EAGVAQSPRYKIIEKRQSVAFWCNPISGHATLYWYQQILGQGPKLLIQFQNNGVVDDSQLPKDRFSAERLKGVDSTLKIQPAKLEDSAVYLCASSVLVGSLAKNIQYFGAGTRLSVL.

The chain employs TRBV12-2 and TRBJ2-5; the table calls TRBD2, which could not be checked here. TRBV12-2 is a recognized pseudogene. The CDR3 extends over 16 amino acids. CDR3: CASRLVVRGCQETQYF. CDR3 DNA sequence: TGTGCAAGTCGCTTAGTGGTGCGGGGGTGCCAAGAGACCCAGTACTTC.

In nucleotides, the CDR3 is TGTGCCAGCAGTAACCAGGGGGCACACGAGCAGTACTTC. It yields the protein CASSNQGAHEQYF. The rearrangement uses TRBV27 and TRBJ2-7; 8 bases align to TRBD1. The germline V gene encodes CDR1 MNHEY and CDR2 SMNVEV (reference sequence). Germline trimming cut 5 bases from V and 5 bases from J; bases unmatched to any gene: 5. The CDR3 loop spans 13 amino acids.

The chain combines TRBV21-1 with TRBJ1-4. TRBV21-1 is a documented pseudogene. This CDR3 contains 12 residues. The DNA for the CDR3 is TGTGCCAGCAGCACAACTAATGAAAAACTGTTTTTT. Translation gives CASSTTNEKLFF.

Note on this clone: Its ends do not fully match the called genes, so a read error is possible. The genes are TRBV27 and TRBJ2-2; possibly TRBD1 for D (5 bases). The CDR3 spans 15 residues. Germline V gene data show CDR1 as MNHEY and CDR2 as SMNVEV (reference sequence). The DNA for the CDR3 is TGTGCCAGCACTTTATGGACACTTAACACCGGGGAGCTGTTTTTT. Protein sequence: CASTLWTLNTGELFF.

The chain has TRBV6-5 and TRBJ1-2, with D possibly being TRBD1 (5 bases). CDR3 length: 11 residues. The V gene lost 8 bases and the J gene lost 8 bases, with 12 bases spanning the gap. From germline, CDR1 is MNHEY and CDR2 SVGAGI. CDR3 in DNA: TGTGCCAGCTGGGGGGGTCGGGGCTACACCTTC. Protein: CASWGGRGYTF.

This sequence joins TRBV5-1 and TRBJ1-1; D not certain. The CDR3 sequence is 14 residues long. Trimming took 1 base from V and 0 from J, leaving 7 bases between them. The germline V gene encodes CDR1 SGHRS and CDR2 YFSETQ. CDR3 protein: CASSLSRMNTEAFF. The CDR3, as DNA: TGCGCCAGCAGCTTGTCCCGCATGAACACTGAAGCTTTCTTT.

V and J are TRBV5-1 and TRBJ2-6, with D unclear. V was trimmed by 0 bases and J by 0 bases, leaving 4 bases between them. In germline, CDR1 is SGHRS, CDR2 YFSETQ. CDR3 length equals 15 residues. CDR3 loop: CASSLGHSGANVLTF. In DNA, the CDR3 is TGCGCCAGCAGCTTGGGCCACTCTGGGGCCAACGTCCTGACTTTC.

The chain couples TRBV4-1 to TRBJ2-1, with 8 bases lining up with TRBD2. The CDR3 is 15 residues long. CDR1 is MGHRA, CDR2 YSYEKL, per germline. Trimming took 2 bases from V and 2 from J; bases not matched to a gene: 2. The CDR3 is CASSQREGPYNEQFF. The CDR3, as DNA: TGCGCCAGCAGCCAACGGGAGGGGCCCTACAATGAGCAGTTCTTC.

The CDR3 protein is CASSQEGRGVKLFF. The CDR3 DNA is TGTGCCAGCAGCCAGGAGGGGAGAGGGGTAAAACTGTTTTTT. The chain uses TRBV2 and TRBJ1-4; tentatively, D is TRBD1 (5 bases). The ends were cut back, 6 bases at V and 10 bases at J, with 18 bases in the middle. The length of the CDR3 is 14 residues. Germline CDR1 is SNHLY and CDR2 is FYNNEI.

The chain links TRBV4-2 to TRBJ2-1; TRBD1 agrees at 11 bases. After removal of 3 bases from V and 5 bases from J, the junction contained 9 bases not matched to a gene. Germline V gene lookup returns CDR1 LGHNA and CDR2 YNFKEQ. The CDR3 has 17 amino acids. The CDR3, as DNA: TGTGCCAGCAGCCATAATACCGGGACAGGGGGGAACAATGAGCAGTTCTTC. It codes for CASSHNTGTGGNNEQFF.

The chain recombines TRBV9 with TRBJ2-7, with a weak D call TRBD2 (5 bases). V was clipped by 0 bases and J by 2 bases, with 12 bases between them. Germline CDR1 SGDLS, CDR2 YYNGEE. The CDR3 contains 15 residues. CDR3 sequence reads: CASSVGPGSAYEQYF. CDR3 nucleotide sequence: TGTGCCAGCAGCGTAGGTCCGGGGTCCGCCTACGAGCAGTACTTC. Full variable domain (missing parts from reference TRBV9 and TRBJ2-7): DSGVTQTPKHLITATGQRVTLRCSPRSGDLSVYWYQQSLDQGLQFLIQYYNGEERAKGNILERFSAQQFPDLHSELNLSSLELGDSALYFCASSVGPGSAYEQYFGPGTRLTVT.